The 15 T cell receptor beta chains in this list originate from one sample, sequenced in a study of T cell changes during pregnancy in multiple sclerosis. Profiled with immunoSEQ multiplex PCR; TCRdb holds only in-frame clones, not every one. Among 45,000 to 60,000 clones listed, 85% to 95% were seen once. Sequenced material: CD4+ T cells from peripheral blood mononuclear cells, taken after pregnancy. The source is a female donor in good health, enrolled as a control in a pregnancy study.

This chain's CDR3 is CASRVADKETQYF. The CDR3 region has the DNA TGTGCCAGCAGAGTAGCGGATAAAGAGACCCAGTACTTC. J is TRBJ2-5 and V is TRBV6-1; possibly TRBD2 for D (6 bases). Per germline, CDR1 MNHNS and CDR2 SASEGT. V was pared by 6 bases and J by 3 bases, with 11 bases between. CDR3 length: 13 residues.

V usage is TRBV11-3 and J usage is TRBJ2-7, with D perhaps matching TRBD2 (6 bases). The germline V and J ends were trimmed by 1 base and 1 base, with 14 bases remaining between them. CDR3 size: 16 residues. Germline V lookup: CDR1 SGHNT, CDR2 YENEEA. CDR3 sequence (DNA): TGTGCCAGCAGCTTAGGGTACCGGGAGAGGTCCTACGAGCAGTACTTC. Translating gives CASSLGYRERSYEQYF.

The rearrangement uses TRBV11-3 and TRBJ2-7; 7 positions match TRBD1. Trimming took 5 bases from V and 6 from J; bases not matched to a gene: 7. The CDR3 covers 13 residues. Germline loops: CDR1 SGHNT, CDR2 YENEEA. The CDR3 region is CASSQDRFGEQYF. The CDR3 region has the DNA TGTGCCAGCAGCCAGGACAGGTTCGGCGAGCAGTACTTC.

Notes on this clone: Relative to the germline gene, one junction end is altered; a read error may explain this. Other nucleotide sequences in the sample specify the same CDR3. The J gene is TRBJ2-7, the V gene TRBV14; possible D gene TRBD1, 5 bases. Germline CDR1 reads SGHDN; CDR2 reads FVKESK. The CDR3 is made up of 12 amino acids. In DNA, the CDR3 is TGCGCCAGCAGCCCCAGGGCTGGCGAGCAGTACTTC. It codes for CASSPRAGEQYF.

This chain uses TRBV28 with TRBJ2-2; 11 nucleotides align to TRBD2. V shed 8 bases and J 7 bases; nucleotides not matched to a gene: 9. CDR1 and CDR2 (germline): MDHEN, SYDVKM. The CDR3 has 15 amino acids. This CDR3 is CASAASGRFGGELFF. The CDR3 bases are TGTGCCAGCGCGGCTAGCGGGAGGTTTGGCGGGGAGCTGTTTTTT.

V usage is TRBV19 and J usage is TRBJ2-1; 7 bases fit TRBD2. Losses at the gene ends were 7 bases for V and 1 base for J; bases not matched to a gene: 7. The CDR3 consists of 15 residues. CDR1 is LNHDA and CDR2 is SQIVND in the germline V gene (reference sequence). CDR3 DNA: TGTGCCAGTAACGGGGGGAGAGGGTCCTACAATGAGCAGTTCTTC. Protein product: CASNGGRGSYNEQFF. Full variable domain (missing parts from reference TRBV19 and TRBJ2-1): DGGITQSPKYLFRKEGQNVTLSCEQNLNHDAMYWYRQDPGQGLRLIYYSQIVNDFQKGDIAEGYSVSREKKESFPLTVTSAQKNPTAFYLCASNGGRGSYNEQFFGPGTRLTVL.

In DNA, the CDR3 is TGTGCCAGCTCACCACCGATCCTAGCGGGATGGGGTGAGCAGTTCTTC. This gives the protein CASSPPILAGWGEQFF. The genes are TRBV18 and TRBJ2-1; 9 bases line up with TRBD2. Trimming removed 0 bases from V and 9 bases from J; junction bases left unmatched: 9. Germline CDR1 reads KGHSH; CDR2 reads LQKENI. This CDR3 spans 16 amino acids. The entire variable domain, with the rest obtained from reference TRBV18 and TRBJ2-1, is as follows: NAGVMQNPRHLVRRRGQEARLRCSPMKGHSHVYWYRQLPEEGLKFMVYLQKENIIDESGMPKERFSAEFPKEGPSILRIQQVVRGDSAAYFCASSPPILAGWGEQFFGPGTRLTVL.

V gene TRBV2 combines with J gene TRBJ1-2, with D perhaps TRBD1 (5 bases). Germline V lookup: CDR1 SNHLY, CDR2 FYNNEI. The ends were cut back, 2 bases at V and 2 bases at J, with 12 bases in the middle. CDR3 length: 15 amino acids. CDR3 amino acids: CASSEWGGKNYGYTF. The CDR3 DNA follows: TGTGCCAGCAGTGAATGGGGGGGGAAAAACTATGGCTACACCTTC.

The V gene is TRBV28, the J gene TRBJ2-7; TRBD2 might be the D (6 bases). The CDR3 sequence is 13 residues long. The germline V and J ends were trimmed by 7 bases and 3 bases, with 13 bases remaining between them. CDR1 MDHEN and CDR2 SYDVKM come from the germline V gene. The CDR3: CASKPGDFYEQYF. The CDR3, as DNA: TGTGCCAGCAAACCGGGGGATTTCTACGAGCAGTACTTC.

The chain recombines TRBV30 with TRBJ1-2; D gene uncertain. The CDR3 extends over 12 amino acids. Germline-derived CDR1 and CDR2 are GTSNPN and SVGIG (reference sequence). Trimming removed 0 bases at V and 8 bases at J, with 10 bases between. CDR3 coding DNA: TGTGCCTGGAGTGTACGGTGGGAGGGCTACACCTTC. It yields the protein CAWSVRWEGYTF.

The CDR3 sequence is CASSPMASYNEQFF. The CDR3 DNA reads as TGTGCCAGCTCACCAATGGCCAGCTACAATGAGCAGTTCTTC. The V call is TRBV18, the J call TRBJ2-1; D gene uncertain. The CDR3 runs 14 residues. Germline CDR1 and CDR2: KGHSH and LQKENI. V gave up 2 bases and J gave up 3 bases, with 8 bases separating them.

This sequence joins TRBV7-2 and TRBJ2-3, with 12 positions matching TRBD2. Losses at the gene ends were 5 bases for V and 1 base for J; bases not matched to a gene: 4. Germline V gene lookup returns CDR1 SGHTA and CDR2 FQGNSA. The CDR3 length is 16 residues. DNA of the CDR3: TGTGCCAGCAGCCGTTGGACTAGCGGGGGCACAGATACGCAGTATTTT. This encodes CASSRWTSGGTDTQYF.

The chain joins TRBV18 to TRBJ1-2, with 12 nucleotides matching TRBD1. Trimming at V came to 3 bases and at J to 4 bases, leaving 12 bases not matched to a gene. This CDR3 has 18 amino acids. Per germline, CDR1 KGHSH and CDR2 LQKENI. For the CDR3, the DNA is TGTGCCAGCTCACCCGTTCCGGGACAGGGGGCGCAGAGCTATGGCTACACCTTC. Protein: CASSPVPGQGAQSYGYTF. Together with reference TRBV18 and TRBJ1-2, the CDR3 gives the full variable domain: NAGVMQNPRHLVRRRGQEARLRCSPMKGHSHVYWYRQLPEEGLKFMVYLQKENIIDESGMPKERFSAEFPKEGPSILRIQQVVRGDSAAYFCASSPVPGQGAQSYGYTFGSGTRLTVV.

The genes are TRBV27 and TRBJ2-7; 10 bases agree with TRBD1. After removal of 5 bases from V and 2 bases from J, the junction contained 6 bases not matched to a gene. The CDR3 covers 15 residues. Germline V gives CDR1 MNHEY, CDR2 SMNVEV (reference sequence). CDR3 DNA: TGTGCCAGCAGTACCCGGGACAGGGGCACCTACGAGCAGTACTTC. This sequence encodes CASSTRDRGTYEQYF.

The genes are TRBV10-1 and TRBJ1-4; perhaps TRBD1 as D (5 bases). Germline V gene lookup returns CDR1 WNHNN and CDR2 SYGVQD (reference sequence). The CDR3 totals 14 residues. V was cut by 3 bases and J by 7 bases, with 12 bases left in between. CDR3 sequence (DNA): TGCGCCAGCAGTGAAGGCCCAGGGCGTGAAAAACTGTTTTTT. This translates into CASSEGPGREKLFF.